What follows are 18 T cell receptor beta chains derived from one specimen sequenced in a study of blood T cell repertoires in COVID-19. Libraries were prepared by immunoSEQ multiplex PCR; TCRdb keeps only in-frame clonotypes and omits some of them. Of more than 300,000 clones detected, around four fifths appear once; the ten largest clones hold approximately 5.4%. The sample taken for sequencing was PBMCs or T cells enriched from blood (not recorded which). Receptor source: a woman in her fifties or sixties who had recovered from COVID-19.

This clone was detected only once. The genes are TRBV6-4 and TRBJ1-6, with TRBD1 matching over 8 bases. Per germline, CDR1 MRHNA and CDR2 SNTAGT. CDR3 length: 15 amino acids. The V gene end was trimmed by 6 bases and the J gene end by 9 bases; junction bases not matched to a gene: 10. The CDR3 region is CASSEEDRVGSPLHF. DNA of the CDR3: TGTGCCAGCAGCGAGGAGGACAGGGTTGGTTCACCCCTCCACTTT.

The rearrangement uses TRBV12-3 or TRBV12-4 and TRBJ1-1; no clear D gene. V lost 3 bases and J 1 base, leaving 6 bases between the germline ends. CDR3 length: 13 amino acids. The DNA for the CDR3 is TGTGCCAGCAGTTTGAGCCAGAACACTGAAGCTTTCTTT. Protein: CASSLSQNTEAFF.

The V and J genes are TRBV4-2 and TRBJ2-3; 8 nucleotides line up with TRBD1. Trimming cost V 4 bases and J 1 base; bases outside gene matches: 7. Germline V gene sequence: CDR1 LGHNA, CDR2 YNFKEQ. The CDR3 is made up of 16 amino acids. CDR3 loop: CASSPGRGQGTDTQYF. The CDR3 DNA follows: TGTGCCAGCAGCCCCGGCAGGGGGCAGGGCACAGATACGCAGTATTTT.

For the CDR3, the DNA is TGTGCCAGCAGCACCCGACAGGGGACACCGCAGGGTGTGACGTACGAGCAGTACTTC. The encoded protein is CASSTRQGTPQGVTYEQYF. The rearrangement links TRBV7-2 to TRBJ2-7, with 8 bases lining up with TRBD1. The ends lost 5 bases at V and 4 bases at J; junction bases unmatched: 22. Per the germline V gene, CDR1 is SGHTA and CDR2 is FQGNSA. The CDR3 contains 19 residues. Based on the CDR3 plus reference TRBV7-2 and TRBJ2-7, the full variable domain is GAGVSQSPSNKVTEKGKDVELRCDPISGHTALYWYRQSLGQGLEFLIYFQGNSAPDKSGLPSDRFSAERTGGSVSTLTIQRTQQEDSAVYLCASSTRQGTPQGVTYEQYFGPGTRLTVT.

This clone was found once. The rearrangement uses TRBV9 and TRBJ2-7; 10 bases line up with TRBD1. Trimming took 0 bases from V and 5 from J; bases not matched to a gene: 5. This CDR3 region has 15 residues. Germline V gene sequence: CDR1 SGDLS, CDR2 YYNGEE. In DNA, the CDR3 is TGTGCCAGCAGCGTAGGAGGGACAGGGGCCCACGAGCAGTACTTC. It codes for CASSVGGTGAHEQYF.

The rearrangement uses TRBV19 and TRBJ2-7; TRBD2 aligns across 12 bases. Per the germline V gene, CDR1 is LNHDA and CDR2 is SQIVND (reference sequence). V lost 4 bases, J lost 0 bases, and 7 bases stayed unmatched. The CDR3 spans 17 residues. CDR3 residues: CASSKRLAGAASYEQYF. DNA for the CDR3: TGTGCCAGTAGTAAAAGACTAGCGGGAGCGGCCTCCTACGAGCAGTACTTC.

This rearrangement joins TRBV20-1 to TRBJ1-1, with 7 bases identical to TRBD1. With V trimmed by 5 bases and J by 0 bases, 6 bases remained unmatched. The CDR3 length is 14 residues. Germline V gene lookup returns CDR1 DFQATT and CDR2 SNEGSKA (reference sequence). This chain's CDR3 is CSAGVGQLNTEAFF. CDR3 in DNA: TGCAGTGCTGGTGTGGGACAGCTGAACACTGAAGCTTTCTTT.

The chain links TRBV11-2 to TRBJ2-2; 8 bases match TRBD1. This CDR3 has 15 residues. The germline CDR1 and CDR2 sequences are SGHAT and FQNNGV. V lost 5 bases and J lost 2; bases outside the gene matches: 4. CDR3: CASSTDRGNTGELFF. Written as DNA, the CDR3 is TGTGCCAGCAGCACAGACAGGGGAAACACCGGGGAGCTGTTTTTT.

J is TRBJ1-6 and V is TRBV19; D is unclear. V lost 2 bases to trimming and J lost 6 bases, with 8 bases between them. The germline CDR1 and CDR2 sequences are LNHDA and SQIVND (reference sequence). CDR3 size: 14 residues. The CDR3 DNA follows: TGTGCCAGTAGTATATCCGGGGTTAATTCACCCCTCCACTTT. Translated, it gives CASSISGVNSPLHF.

The chain uses TRBV7-9 and TRBJ2-7; D possibly corresponds to TRBD2 (5 bases). The germline V and J ends were trimmed by 5 bases and 3 bases, with 14 bases remaining between them. The CDR3 spans 14 residues. Germline values: CDR1 SEHNR, CDR2 FQNEAQ (reference sequence). CDR3 loop: CASSRGSLYYEQYF. CDR3 coding DNA: TGTGCCAGCAGCCGAGGGAGCCTTTACTACGAGCAGTACTTC.

The genes are TRBV6-5 and TRBJ1-3; unclear D gene. The CDR3 consists of 13 residues. V gave up 5 bases and J gave up 4 bases, with 9 bases separating them. CDR1 MNHEY and CDR2 SVGAGI come from the germline V gene. The CDR3 DNA follows: TGTGCCAGCAGTAAGGAGAAAGGAAACACCATATATTTT. Translated: CASSKEKGNTIYF.

This chain connects TRBV2 to TRBJ1-5, with TRBD1 matching 9 bases. Germline trimming cut 6 bases from V and 9 bases from J; bases unmatched to any gene: 15. Germline V CDR1 and CDR2: SNHLY, FYNNEI. The CDR3 length is 16 residues. The CDR3 region has the DNA TGTGCCAGCAGAAATCCACCGGGACAGGGCCTTGGGCCCCAGCATTTT. Translating it yields CASRNPPGQGLGPQHF.

V and J are TRBV29-1 and TRBJ1-3; D possibly corresponds to TRBD1 (6 bases). Germline CDR1 is SQVTM and CDR2 is ANQGSEA. There are 14 residues in the CDR3. The V end was cut by 0 bases, the J end by 8 bases, with 14 bases between. CDR3 loop: CSVEDFGGADTIYF. The DNA for the CDR3 is TGCAGCGTTGAAGATTTTGGGGGGGCAGACACCATATATTTT.

The V call is TRBV5-4, the J call TRBJ2-3, with D possibly matching TRBD2 (6 bases). V was cut by 4 bases and J by 6 bases, with 30 bases left in between. The CDR3 covers 19 residues. The V gene's germline CDR1 is SGHNT and CDR2 YYREEE (reference sequence). The CDR3 DNA follows: TGTGCCAGCAGCATTGATCCCCTGGGCGTTGCCGGTGGAGGGGATACGCAGTATTTT. Translating gives CASSIDPLGVAGGGDTQYF. The variable domain in full, completed from reference TRBV5-4 and TRBJ2-3, reads ETGVTQSPTHLIKTRGQQVTLRCSSQSGHNTVSWYQQALGQGPQFIFQYYREEENGRGNFPPRFSGLQFPNYSSELNVNALELDDSALYLCASSIDPLGVAGGGDTQYFGPGTRLTVL.

The chain joins TRBV30 to TRBJ1-5, with D maybe TRBD1 (6 bases). Trimming pared 3 bases from V and 5 bases from J, leaving 11 bases between. The CDR3 covers 13 residues. Per the germline V gene, CDR1 is GTSNPN and CDR2 is SVGIG (reference sequence). The CDR3 loop reads CAWSAGVDQPQHF. The DNA for the CDR3 is TGTGCCTGGAGCGCAGGGGTTGATCAGCCCCAGCATTTT.

The chain combines TRBV27 with TRBJ2-1; TRBD2 matches 9 bases. CDR1 and CDR2 from the germline V gene are MNHEY and SMNVEV (reference sequence). This CDR3 contains 16 residues. J lost 2 bases, V lost 3 bases, and 5 bases had no gene match. The CDR3 sequence is CASSFGGRAAYNEQFF. The CDR3 DNA reads as TGTGCCAGCAGTTTTGGCGGGAGGGCGGCCTACAATGAGCAGTTCTTC.

The V gene is TRBV18, the J gene TRBJ2-1, with 13 bases aligning to TRBD2. CDR1 KGHSH and CDR2 LQKENI come from the germline V gene. CDR3 size: 14 residues. Losses at the gene ends were 3 bases for V and 7 bases for J; bases not matched to a gene: 0. The CDR3 loop is CASSPGLAGNEQFF. In nucleotides, the CDR3 is TGTGCCAGCTCACCGGGACTAGCGGGGAATGAGCAGTTCTTC.

The V call is TRBV6-5, the J call TRBJ2-7; D ambiguous. Between the trimmed V and J ends, which lost 0 bases and 4 bases, there was a span of 16 bases. Germline V gives CDR1 MNHEY, CDR2 SVGAGI. The length of the CDR3 is 16 residues. The DNA for the CDR3 is TGTGCCAGCAGTTACTCCCCACACAGTGGGCTTTACGAGCAGTACTTC. This sequence encodes CASSYSPHSGLYEQYF.